This T cell receptor (beta chain) is from a study of beta chain features in type 1 diabetes. Study findings and constraints: Moderate yet significant TCRB CDR3 shortening was seen in Type 1 diabetes patients in all four CD4+ subsets. PCR could preferentially amplify shorter templates, alike in patients and controls.

In the case of this clone: Its antigen is unknown.

Every isolated RNA sample was fully reverse transcribed, so sequencing captured expressed TCRB transcripts. Libraries were prepared by immunoSEQ multiplex PCR; TCRdb keeps only in-frame clonotypes and omits some of them. In the table there are roughly 280,000 clones, approximately 25% of which are singletons. There are 15 residues in the CDR3. V was cut by 0 bases and J by 0 bases, with 7 bases left in between. The germline V gene encodes CDR1 SGDLS and CDR2 YYNGEE. The sequence was collected from a woman in her 30s with type 1 diabetes. The chain joins TRBV9 to TRBJ2-1; TRBD2 is a possible D gene (5 bases). Sequencing used naive CD4+ T cells from blood. The CDR3 reads CASSVDGISYNEQFF. CDR3 DNA sequence: TGTGCCAGCAGCGTAGACGGGATCTCCTACAATGAGCAGTTCTTC.